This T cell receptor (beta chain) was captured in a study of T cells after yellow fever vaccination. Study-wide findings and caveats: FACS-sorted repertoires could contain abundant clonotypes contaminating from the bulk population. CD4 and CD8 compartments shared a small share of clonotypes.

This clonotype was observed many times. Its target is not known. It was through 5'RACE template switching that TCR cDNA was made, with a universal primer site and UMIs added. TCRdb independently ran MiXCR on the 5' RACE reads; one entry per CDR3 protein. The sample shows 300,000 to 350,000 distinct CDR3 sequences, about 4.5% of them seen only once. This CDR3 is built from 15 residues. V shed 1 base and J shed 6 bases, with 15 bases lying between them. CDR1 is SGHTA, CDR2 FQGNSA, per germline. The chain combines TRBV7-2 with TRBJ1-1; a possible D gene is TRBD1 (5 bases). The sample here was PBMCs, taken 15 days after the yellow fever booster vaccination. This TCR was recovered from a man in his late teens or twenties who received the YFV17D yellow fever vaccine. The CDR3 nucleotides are TGTGCCAGCAGCTTAGAGCGGGGGGGTTTCGCTGAAGCTTTCTTT. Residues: CASSLERGGFAEAFF.